Listed here are 32 T cell receptor beta chains from one sample, sequenced in a study of cytomegalovirus exposure and HLA in healthy donors. Researchers ran the PCR with 60 Vbeta and 13 Jbeta primers. Clones were sequenced by immunoSEQ multiplex PCR, and TCRdb holds only the in-frame ones, with some missing. The listing contains about 74,000 clones. The sample consisted of PBMCs. These receptors were collected from a female donor in good health and CMV-seropositive.

This chain links TRBV28 with TRBJ2-7, with TRBD2 matching 7 bases. This CDR3 contains 16 residues. V was clipped by 5 bases and J by 7 bases; unmatched bases: 17. The germline gives CDR1 MDHEN, CDR2 SYDVKM. This chain's CDR3 is CASSTRRGDLQREQYF. The DNA for the CDR3 is TGTGCCAGCAGTACCCGCCGGGGGGACCTCCAACGGGAGCAGTACTTC.

The chain carries TRBV11-2 and TRBJ2-2, with no clear D. V shed 1 base and J shed 8 bases, with 8 bases lying between them. Germline V lookup: CDR1 SGHAT, CDR2 FQNNGV. The CDR3 totals 13 residues. In DNA, the CDR3 is TGTGCCAGCAGCTTAGTGCGTTTTGGGGAGCTGTTTTTT. Amino acid sequence: CASSLVRFGELFF.

V is TRBV13 and J is TRBJ1-2; the D gene is possibly TRBD1 (5 bases). The CDR3 contains 15 residues. Germline CDR1 is PRHDT and CDR2 is FYEKMQ (reference sequence). Deletions cut 0 bases from V and 2 bases from J, with 10 bases between. The CDR3 DNA sequence: TGTGCCAGCAGCTTAGGCCGGGGGGTGAACTATGGCTACACCTTC. Its translation: CASSLGRGVNYGYTF.

CDR3 in amino acids: CASSPPAAGHTGELFF. The CDR3 DNA reads as TGTGCCAGCAGCCCACCGGCCGCGGGTCACACCGGGGAGCTGTTTTTT. The genes are TRBV7-9 and TRBJ2-2; possible D gene TRBD2, 5 bases. The length of the CDR3 is 16 residues. Germline V gene lookup returns CDR1 SEHNR and CDR2 FQNEAQ (reference sequence). Trimming cost V 5 bases and J 3 bases, with 16 bases left between them.

This rearrangement joins TRBV5-5 to TRBJ1-2, with no clear D. The V end was cut by 3 bases, the J end by 8 bases, with 11 bases between. CDR1 is SGHKS, CDR2 YYEKEE, per germline (reference sequence). This CDR3 is 12 amino acids long. CDR3 sequence reads: CASSYRTWGYTF. The CDR3 DNA sequence: TGTGCCAGCAGCTACAGAACTTGGGGCTACACCTTC.

The chain uses TRBV28 and TRBJ2-7; D gene uncertain. The CDR3 runs 13 residues. The germline gives CDR1 MDHEN, CDR2 SYDVKM. The ends were cut back, 2 bases at V and 7 bases at J, with 12 bases in the middle. The CDR3 spells CASSLLPLREQYF. CDR3 nucleotide sequence: TGTGCCAGCAGTTTACTGCCGCTCCGGGAGCAGTACTTC.

The V and J genes are TRBV27 and TRBJ2-1; TRBD2 might be the D (6 bases). V lost 5 bases and J lost 8, with 22 bases in between. The CDR3 totals 16 residues. From germline, CDR1 is MNHEY and CDR2 SMNVEV (reference sequence). This CDR3 reads CASSPRVSGGEYEQFF. The DNA of the CDR3 is TGTGCCAGCAGTCCTCGGGTTAGCGGAGGTGAATATGAGCAGTTCTTC.

The chain recombines TRBV4-2 with TRBJ2-1, with TRBD2 matching over 11 bases. Per germline, CDR1 LGHNA and CDR2 YNFKEQ. CDR3 length: 15 amino acids. V was pared by 3 bases and J by 10 bases, with 8 bases of the junction left unmatched. The DNA for the CDR3 is TGTGCCAGCAGCCATACTAGCGGGAGTCAGTGGGAGCAGTTCTTC. It encodes CASSHTSGSQWEQFF.

The chain links TRBV4-3 to TRBJ2-2; D ambiguous. CDR1 and CDR2 (germline): LGHNA, YSLEER. V was cut by 1 base and J by 8 bases, with 11 bases left in between. The CDR3 extends over 14 amino acids. In DNA, the CDR3 is TGCGCCAGCAGCCAAGCCATCGGTCCTGGGGAGCTGTTTTTT. Translating gives CASSQAIGPGELFF.

The chain employs TRBV4-3 and TRBJ2-7; 12 positions match TRBD2. There are 15 residues in the CDR3. V trimming: 2 bases; J trimming: 4 bases; junction bases outside the gene matches: 3. In germline, CDR1 is LGHNA, CDR2 YSLEER. CDR3 amino acids: CASSQQGLAGYEQYF. As DNA, the CDR3 is TGCGCCAGCAGCCAACAAGGACTAGCGGGGTACGAGCAGTACTTC.

The gene calls are TRBV6-1 and TRBJ1-1; D may be TRBD1 (5 bases). CDR1 is MNHNS, CDR2 SASEGT, per germline. The CDR3 covers 14 residues. V shed 6 bases and J shed 0 bases, with 11 bases lying between them. The CDR3 loop is CASRKGQMNTEAFF. CDR3 DNA sequence: TGTGCCAGCAGAAAGGGGCAGATGAACACTGAAGCTTTCTTT.

J is TRBJ2-7 and V is TRBV5-4; D gene uncertain. Germline V gene lookup returns CDR1 SGHNT and CDR2 YYREEE (reference sequence). Trimming shortened V by 5 bases and J by 2 bases, and 14 bases separated the two germline ends. The CDR3 runs to 14 residues. The CDR3 loop reads CASRAQVPPYEQYF. CDR3 in DNA: TGTGCCAGCAGGGCTCAGGTACCACCCTACGAGCAGTACTTC.

The chain recombines TRBV4-3 with TRBJ1-2, with no clear D. Trimming removed 0 bases from V and 5 bases from J, with 10 bases in between. This CDR3 is 14 amino acids long. Looked up from germline, CDR1 is LGHNA and CDR2 is YSLEER. The CDR3 spells CASSQEGGGYGYTF. The CDR3 region has the DNA TGCGCCAGCAGCCAAGAGGGTGGAGGGTATGGCTACACCTTC.

This chain links TRBV5-1 with TRBJ2-2; maybe TRBD1 (5 bases). Between the trimmed V and J ends, which lost 6 bases and 2 bases, there was a span of 14 bases. CDR1 and CDR2 (germline): SGHRS, YFSETQ. The CDR3 contains 15 residues. Here the CDR3 reads CASTMGQHNTGELFF. In nucleotides, the CDR3 is TGCGCCAGCACCATGGGGCAGCATAACACCGGGGAGCTGTTTTTT.

The rearrangement links TRBV7-3 to TRBJ2-1, with TRBD1 as a possible D gene (5 bases). The V and J ends lost 1 base and 7 bases respectively, with 14 bases between them. CDR1 and CDR2 from the germline V gene are SGHTA and FQGTGA. This CDR3 is 15 amino acids long. The CDR3 protein is CASSLSGAPQNEQFF. The CDR3 DNA sequence: TGTGCCAGCAGCTTAAGTGGGGCCCCTCAGAATGAGCAGTTCTTC.

The gene calls are TRBV6-5 and TRBJ1-2, with a tentative D call TRBD1 (5 bases). CDR1 and CDR2 (germline): MNHEY, SVGAGI. This CDR3 is built from 12 residues. The V gene lost 7 bases and the J gene lost 6 bases, with 12 bases spanning the gap. The CDR3 sequence is CASTDRGNGYTF. The CDR3 DNA reads TGTGCCAGCACCGACAGAGGCAATGGCTACACCTTC.

The gene calls are TRBV6-5 and TRBJ2-5, with 9 bases lining up with TRBD2. CDR3 size: 15 residues. Germline-derived CDR1 and CDR2 are MNHEY and SVGAGI. The ends lost 8 bases at V and 4 bases at J; junction bases unmatched: 11. The CDR3 bases are TGTGCCAGCGGGACCGGCGGGAGGGCCGGAGAGACCCAGTACTTC. Translation: CASGTGGRAGETQYF.

The chain couples TRBV11-1 to TRBJ2-5, with a tentative D call TRBD1 (5 bases). The length of the CDR3 is 15 residues. The germline V gene has CDR1 SGHAT and CDR2 FQDESV (reference sequence). V was shortened by 5 bases and J by 4 bases, with 17 bases between the two germline ends. The chain's CDR3 is CASSVAPTGSETQYF. DNA of the CDR3: TGTGCCAGCAGCGTTGCCCCAACAGGATCAGAGACCCAGTACTTC.

The rearrangement uses TRBV5-6 and TRBJ2-1, with D perhaps TRBD2 (5 bases). With 3 bases removed from V and 6 bases from J, the gap between germline ends came to 25 bases. Germline CDR1 reads SGHDT; CDR2 reads YYEEEE. The CDR3 runs to 18 residues. The chain's CDR3 is CASSYGWIGSGGGNEQFF. CDR3 nucleotides: TGTGCCAGCAGCTACGGGTGGATCGGAAGCGGTGGAGGCAATGAGCAGTTCTTC.

The genes are TRBV18 and TRBJ2-5; 7 bases map to TRBD1. The J call is in doubt because the DNA end fits TRBJ2-7 better. Germline V gene sequence: CDR1 KGHSH, CDR2 LQKENI. This CDR3 has 14 residues. The CDR3 protein is CASSLRQGNDEQYF. CDR3 DNA: TGTGCCAGCTCACTCCGACAGGGAAACGACGAGCAGTACTTC.

The V call is TRBV7-2, the J call TRBJ2-5; TRBD1 is a possible D gene (6 bases). This CDR3 spans 14 amino acids. V was shortened by 2 bases and J by 7 bases, with 14 bases between the two germline ends. Germline V gene sequence: CDR1 SGHTA, CDR2 FQGNSA. This CDR3 is CASSLSTGLTTQYF. The CDR3 nucleotides are TGTGCCAGCAGCTTATCGACAGGTCTAACGACCCAGTACTTC.

The rearrangement links TRBV4-2 to TRBJ2-7; 8 bases are shared with TRBD2. The V gene's germline CDR1 is LGHNA and CDR2 YNFKEQ. The V gene end was trimmed by 1 base and the J gene end by 4 bases; junction bases not matched to a gene: 3. The CDR3 spans 14 residues. In DNA form, the CDR3 reads TGTGCCAGCAGCCAAGGAGCGGGAGAGTACGAGCAGTACTTC. Translating gives CASSQGAGEYEQYF.

This chain's CDR3 is CAWSKDNSNTGELFF. For the CDR3, the DNA is TGTGCCTGGAGTAAGGACAACTCCAACACCGGGGAGCTGTTTTTT. This chain uses TRBV30 with TRBJ2-2, with D perhaps matching TRBD1 (5 bases). The CDR3 has 15 residues. Per germline, CDR1 GTSNPN and CDR2 SVGIG (reference sequence). V lost 2 bases to trimming and J lost 2 bases, with 12 bases between them.

The CDR3 here is CASSFRQLYGYTF. The CDR3 coding sequence is TGTGCCAGCAGTTTCCGACAGCTCTATGGCTACACCTTC. This chain connects TRBV28 to TRBJ1-2, with D possibly being TRBD1 (5 bases). This CDR3 region has 13 residues. The germline gives CDR1 MDHEN, CDR2 SYDVKM. Trimming shortened V by 3 bases and J by 4 bases, and 9 bases separated the two germline ends.

The chain carries TRBV28 and TRBJ2-7; the D gene is possibly TRBD1 (6 bases). The CDR3 sequence is 14 residues long. The V gene lost 4 bases and the J gene lost 5 bases, with 15 bases spanning the gap. Looked up from germline, CDR1 is MDHEN and CDR2 is SYDVKM. The CDR3 DNA is TGTGCCAGCAGTTATACAGGGTTGGCCAACGAGCAGTACTTC. Its protein is CASSYTGLANEQYF.

This sequence joins TRBV6-5 and TRBJ1-2, with 7 bases lining up with TRBD1. Trimming at V came to 6 bases and at J to 4 bases, leaving 8 bases not matched to a gene. Germline CDR1 and CDR2: MNHEY and SVGAGI. The CDR3 totals 14 residues. The CDR3 DNA sequence: TGTGCCAGCAGACTCCCCGGGACAGTCTATGGCTACACCTTC. Encoded protein: CASRLPGTVYGYTF.

V is TRBV5-1 and J is TRBJ1-3; D might be TRBD1 (6 bases). CDR3 length equals 14 residues. Trimming pared 0 bases from V and 2 bases from J, leaving 6 bases between. From germline, CDR1 is SGHRS and CDR2 YFSETQ. The CDR3 protein is CASSLGTAGNTIYF. Written as DNA, the CDR3 is TGCGCCAGCAGCTTGGGGACAGCTGGAAACACCATATATTTT.

The chain employs TRBV28 and TRBJ2-1, with 10 nucleotides matching TRBD2. The J segment lost 7 bases and the V segment lost 4 bases, leaving 7 bases of the junction unmatched. The CDR3 sequence is 15 residues long. Germline V gives CDR1 MDHEN, CDR2 SYDVKM. DNA for the CDR3: TGTGCCAGCAGTTGGGCTAGCGGGAGATTAAATGAGCAGTTCTTC. Translated: CASSWASGRLNEQFF.

The CDR3 is CASSFGPGERGNTIYF. CDR3 coding DNA: TGTGCCAGCAGCTTCGGTCCGGGGGAAAGGGGAAACACCATATATTTT. The chain recombines TRBV5-5 with TRBJ1-3; TRBD1 is a possible D gene (5 bases). Germline V gene data show CDR1 as SGHKS and CDR2 as YYEKEE (reference sequence). The CDR3 is 16 amino acids. Between the trimmed V and J ends, which lost 2 bases and 4 bases, there was a span of 16 bases.

The gene calls are TRBV14 and TRBJ2-1; 7 nucleotides line up with TRBD2. The V segment lost 4 bases and the J segment 7 bases; nucleotides outside the gene matches: 1. Germline V CDR1 and CDR2: SGHDN, FVKESK. This CDR3 comprises 12 residues. CDR3 sequence: CASSRTRNEQFF. In DNA form, the CDR3 reads TGTGCCAGCAGCCGGACTAGAAATGAGCAGTTCTTC.

V gene TRBV7-2 combines with J gene TRBJ2-1, with 10 bases lining up with TRBD2. After removal of 2 bases from V and 2 bases from J, the junction contained 3 bases not matched to a gene. The CDR3 extends over 16 amino acids. CDR1 and CDR2 from the germline V gene are SGHTA and FQGNSA. CDR3 residues: CASSLSSGRAYNEQFF. The CDR3 DNA reads as TGTGCCAGCAGCTTATCCAGCGGGAGGGCCTACAATGAGCAGTTCTTC.

The rearrangement links TRBV29-1 to TRBJ1-2; TRBD1 aligns across 7 bases. The CDR3 loop spans 13 amino acids. V was clipped by 6 bases and J by 5 bases; unmatched bases: 9. Germline V lookup: CDR1 SQVTM, CDR2 ANQGSEA. CDR3 DNA: TGCAGCGTCGACCCGGGACAGAGTTATGGCTACACCTTC. This gives the protein CSVDPGQSYGYTF.